These T cell receptor beta chains were read from a single sample in a study of blood T cell repertoires in COVID-19. Sequencing used immunoSEQ multiplex PCR; TCRdb keeps in-frame clones, though not all of them. The sample yields under 200,000 clones, around 90% seen once. The sequenced sample was peripheral blood. These receptors were taken from a woman aged 55-69 years who had recovered from COVID-19. Each CDR3 is given with its conserved first and last residue. A D gene is named only where the DNA matches it firmly. Size is stated for part of the rows, as once, few or many counts, or as a class when the clone is expanded.

abundance	d_gene	len	j_gene	v_gene	CDR3nt	CDR3aa
few	TRBD1	14	TRBJ1-5	TRBV28	TGTGCCAGCAGTTTTTTCGGACAGGTTCAGCCCCAGCATTTT	CASSFFGQVQPQHF
NA	TRBD2	16	TRBJ2-3	TRBV10-3	TGTGCCATCAGTGAGTCCGAAGCGGGGGGGCGAAATACGCAGTATTTT	CAISESEAGGRNTQYF
NA	NA	11	TRBJ2-7	TRBV5-1	TGCGCCAGCAGCCGACAGTACGAGCAGTACTTC	CASSRQYEQYF
NA	NA	15	TRBJ2-3	TRBV5-1	TGCGCCAGCAGCCGGGGGGGACAGAGCACAGATACGCAGTATTTT	CASSRGGQSTDTQYF
NA	TRBD1	13	TRBJ1-2	TRBV5-4	TGTGCCAGCAGCTCTGCGCTGACAGGGTTCAACACCTTC	CASSSALTGFNTF
NA	TRBD1	15	TRBJ1-5	TRBV7-2	TGTGCCAGCAGCTTAGAATGGACAGGAAATCAGCCCCAGCATTTT	CASSLEWTGNQPQHF
NA	NA	17	TRBJ2-7	TRBV18	TGTGCCAGCTCACCTACCCGTGTCCGGGGTTCTCTTTACGAGCAGTACTTC	CASSPTRVRGSLYEQYF
NA	NA	15	TRBJ2-1	TRBV5-1	TGCGCCAGCAGCTTCCGTTCGGGGACCTACAATGAGCAGTTCTTC	CASSFRSGTYNEQFF
NA	NA	16	TRBJ2-2	TRBV28	TGTGCCAGCAGTTTAACTCCGGGGACACCAGCCGGGGAGCTGTTTTTT	CASSLTPGTPAGELFF
NA	TRBD2	15	TRBJ2-4	TRBV24-1	TGTGCCACCAGTGACAGCGGGGGGGGCCGGGGCATTCAGTACTTC	CATSDSGGGRGIQYF
NA	NA	14	TRBJ1-5	TRBV5-1	TGCGCCAGCAGCTTGTTCGGGGAGGATCAGCCCCAGCATTTT	CASSLFGEDQPQHF
NA	TRBD1	19	TRBJ1-2	TRBV4-2	TGTGCCAGCAGCCCGTCGGTATGGGGACAGGGACGAACTAACTATGGCTACACCTTC	CASSPSVWGQGRTNYGYTF
NA	NA	14	TRBJ2-2	TRBV6-4	TGTGCCAGCAGTGAGTCACAGGGCGGCGGGGAGCTGTTTTTT	CASSESQGGGELFF
NA	TRBD1	13	TRBJ2-1	TRBV10-3	TGTGCCACGGACAGGGGGGGTGACAGTGAGCAGTTCTTC	CATDRGGDSEQFF
few	TRBD1	15	TRBJ2-3	TRBV24-1	TGTGCCACCAGTGATGGACAGGGAAATATAGATACGCAGTATTTT	CATSDGQGNIDTQYF
NA	NA	15	TRBJ1-2	TRBV7-8	TGTGCCAGCAGCTTAGACCCGGGTTCGGACTATGGCTACACCTTC	CASSLDPGSDYGYTF